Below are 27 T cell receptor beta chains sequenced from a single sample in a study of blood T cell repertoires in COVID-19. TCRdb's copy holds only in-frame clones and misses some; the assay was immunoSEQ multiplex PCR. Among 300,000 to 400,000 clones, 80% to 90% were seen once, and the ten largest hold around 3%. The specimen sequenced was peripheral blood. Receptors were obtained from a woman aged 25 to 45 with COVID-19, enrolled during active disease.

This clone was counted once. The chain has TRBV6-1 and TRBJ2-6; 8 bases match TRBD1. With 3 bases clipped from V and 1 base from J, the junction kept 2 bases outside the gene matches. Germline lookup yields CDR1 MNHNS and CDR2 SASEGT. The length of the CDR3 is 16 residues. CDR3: CASSEQGASGANVLTF. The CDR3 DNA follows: TGTGCCAGCAGTGAGCAGGGGGCTTCTGGGGCCAACGTCCTGACTTTC.

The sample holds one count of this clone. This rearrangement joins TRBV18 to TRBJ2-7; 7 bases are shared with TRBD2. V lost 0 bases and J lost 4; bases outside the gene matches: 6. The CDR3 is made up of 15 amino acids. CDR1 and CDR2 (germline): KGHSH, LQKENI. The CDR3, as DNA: TGTGCCAGCTCACCACCGGGCAGGGAGGGATACGAGCAGTACTTC. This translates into CASSPPGREGYEQYF.

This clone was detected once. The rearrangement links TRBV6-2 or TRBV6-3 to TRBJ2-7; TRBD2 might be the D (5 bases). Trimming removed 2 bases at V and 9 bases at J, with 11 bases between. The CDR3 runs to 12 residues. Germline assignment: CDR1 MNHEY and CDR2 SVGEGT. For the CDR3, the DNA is TGTGCCAGCAGTTACGAACTGGCGGGGCAGTACTTC. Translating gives CASSYELAGQYF.

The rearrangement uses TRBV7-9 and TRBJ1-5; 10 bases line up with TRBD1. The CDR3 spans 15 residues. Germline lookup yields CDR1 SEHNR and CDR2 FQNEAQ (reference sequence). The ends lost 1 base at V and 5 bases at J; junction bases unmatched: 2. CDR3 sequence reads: CASSLEGQGYQPQHF. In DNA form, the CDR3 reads TGTGCCAGCAGCTTAGAGGGACAGGGGTATCAGCCCCAGCATTTT.

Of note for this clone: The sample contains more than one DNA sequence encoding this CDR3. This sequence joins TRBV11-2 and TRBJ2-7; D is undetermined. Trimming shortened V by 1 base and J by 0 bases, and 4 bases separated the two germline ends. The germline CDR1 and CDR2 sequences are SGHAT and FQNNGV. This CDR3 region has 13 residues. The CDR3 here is CASSLGPSYEQYV. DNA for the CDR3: TGTGCCAGCAGCTTAGGGCCCTCCTACGAGCAGTACGTC.

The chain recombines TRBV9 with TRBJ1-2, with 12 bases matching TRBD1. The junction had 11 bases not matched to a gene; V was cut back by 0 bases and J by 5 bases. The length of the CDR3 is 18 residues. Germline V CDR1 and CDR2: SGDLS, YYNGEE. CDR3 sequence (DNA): TGTGCCAGCAGCGTAGCTTATCTATCGGGACAGGGGGCATATGGCTACACCTTC. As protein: CASSVAYLSGQGAYGYTF.

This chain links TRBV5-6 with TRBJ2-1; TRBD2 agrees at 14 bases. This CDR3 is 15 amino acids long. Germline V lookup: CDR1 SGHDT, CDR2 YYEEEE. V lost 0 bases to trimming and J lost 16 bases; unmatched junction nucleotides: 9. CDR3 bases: TGTGCCAGCAGCTTGGCCGGGACTAGCGGGAGTATTGGTTTCTTC. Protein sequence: CASSLAGTSGSIGFF.

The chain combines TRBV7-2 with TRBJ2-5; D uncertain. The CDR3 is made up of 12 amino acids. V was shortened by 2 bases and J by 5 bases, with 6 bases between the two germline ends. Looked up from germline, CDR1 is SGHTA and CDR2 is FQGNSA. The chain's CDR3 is CASSLSRETQYF. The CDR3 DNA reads TGTGCCAGCAGCTTATCCAGGGAGACCCAGTACTTC. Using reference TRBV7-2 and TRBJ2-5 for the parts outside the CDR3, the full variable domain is GAGVSQSPSNKVTEKGKDVELRCDPISGHTALYWYRQSLGQGLEFLIYFQGNSAPDKSGLPSDRFSAERTGGSVSTLTIQRTQQEDSAVYLCASSLSRETQYFGPGTRLLVL.

The CDR3 protein is CASSLVSSARPTYNEQFF. The CDR3 DNA reads as TGTGCCAGCAGCTTAGTGTCAAGCGCCCGACCAACCTACAATGAGCAGTTCTTC. This chain connects TRBV11-2 to TRBJ2-1; D remains unclear. Germline CDR1 SGHAT, CDR2 FQNNGV. The V end was cut by 1 base, the J end by 2 bases, with 18 bases between. This CDR3 contains 18 residues.

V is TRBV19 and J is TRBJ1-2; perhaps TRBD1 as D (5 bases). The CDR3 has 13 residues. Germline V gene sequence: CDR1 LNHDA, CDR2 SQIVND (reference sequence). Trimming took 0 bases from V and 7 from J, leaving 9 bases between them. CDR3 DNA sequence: TGTGCCAGTAGTATAGAACCCAGGGCTGGCTACACCTTC. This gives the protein CASSIEPRAGYTF.

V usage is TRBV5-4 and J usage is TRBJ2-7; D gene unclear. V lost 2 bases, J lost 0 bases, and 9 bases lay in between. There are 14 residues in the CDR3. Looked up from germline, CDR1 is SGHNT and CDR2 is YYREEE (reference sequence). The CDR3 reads CASSFDRSSYEQYF. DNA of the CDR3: TGTGCCAGCAGCTTCGACCGGAGCTCCTACGAGCAGTACTTC.

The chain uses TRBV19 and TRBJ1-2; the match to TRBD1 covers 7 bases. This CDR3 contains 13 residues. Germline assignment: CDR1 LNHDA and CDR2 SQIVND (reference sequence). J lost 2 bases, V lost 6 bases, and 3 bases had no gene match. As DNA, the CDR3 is TGTGCCAGTAGGCGGGACAGCAACTATGGCTACACCTTC. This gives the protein CASRRDSNYGYTF.

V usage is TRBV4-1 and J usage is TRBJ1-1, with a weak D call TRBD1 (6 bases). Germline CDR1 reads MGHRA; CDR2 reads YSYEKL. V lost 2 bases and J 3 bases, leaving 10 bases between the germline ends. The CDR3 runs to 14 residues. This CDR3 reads CASSQSTGYTEAFF. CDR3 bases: TGCGCCAGCAGCCAATCAACAGGGTACACTGAAGCTTTCTTT.

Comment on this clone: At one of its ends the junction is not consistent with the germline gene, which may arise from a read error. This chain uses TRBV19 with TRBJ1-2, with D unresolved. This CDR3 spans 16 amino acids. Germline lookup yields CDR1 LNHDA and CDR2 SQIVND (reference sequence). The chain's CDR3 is CASSMKQYPSNYGYTF. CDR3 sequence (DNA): TGTGCGAGTAGTATGAAACAGTATCCTTCTAACTATGGCTACACCTTC.

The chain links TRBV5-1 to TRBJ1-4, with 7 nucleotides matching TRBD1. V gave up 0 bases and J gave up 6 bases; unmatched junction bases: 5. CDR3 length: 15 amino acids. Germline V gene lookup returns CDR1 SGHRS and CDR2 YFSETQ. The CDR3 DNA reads TGCGCCAGCAGCTTGGAAGGACAGGAACATGAAAAACTGTTTTTT. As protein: CASSLEGQEHEKLFF.

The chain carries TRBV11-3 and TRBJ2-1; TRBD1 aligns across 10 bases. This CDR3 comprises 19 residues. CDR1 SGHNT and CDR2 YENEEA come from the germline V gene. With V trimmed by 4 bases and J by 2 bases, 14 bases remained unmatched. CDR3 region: CASSSRQGAGSLTYNEQFF. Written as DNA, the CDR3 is TGTGCCAGCAGCTCGAGACAGGGGGCAGGTTCGTTAACCTACAATGAGCAGTTCTTC.

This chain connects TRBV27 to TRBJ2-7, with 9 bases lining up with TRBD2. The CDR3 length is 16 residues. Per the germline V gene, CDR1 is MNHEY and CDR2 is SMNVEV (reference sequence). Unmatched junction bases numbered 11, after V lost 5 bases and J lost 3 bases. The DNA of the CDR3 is TGTGCCAGCAGTGGCGGGACTAGCAAACACAACTACGAGCAGTACTTC. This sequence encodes CASSGGTSKHNYEQYF.

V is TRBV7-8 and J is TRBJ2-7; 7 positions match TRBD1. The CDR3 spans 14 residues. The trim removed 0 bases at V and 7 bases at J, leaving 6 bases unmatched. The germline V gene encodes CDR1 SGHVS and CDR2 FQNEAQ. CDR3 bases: TGTGCCAGCAGCTTAGCGCCAGGGGGTGGAGAGCAGTACGTC. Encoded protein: CASSLAPGGGEQYV.

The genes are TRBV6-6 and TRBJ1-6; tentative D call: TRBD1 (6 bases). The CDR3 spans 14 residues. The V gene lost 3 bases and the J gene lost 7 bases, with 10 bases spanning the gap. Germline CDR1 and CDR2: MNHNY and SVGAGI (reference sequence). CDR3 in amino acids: CASSYAGTNSPLHF. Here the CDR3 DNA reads TGTGCCAGCAGTTATGCCGGGACAAATTCACCCCTCCACTTT.

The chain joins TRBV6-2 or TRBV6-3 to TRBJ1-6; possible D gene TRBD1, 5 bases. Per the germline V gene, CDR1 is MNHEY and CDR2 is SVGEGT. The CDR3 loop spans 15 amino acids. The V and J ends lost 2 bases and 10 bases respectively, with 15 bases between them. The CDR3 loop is CASSYDPGLGSPLHF. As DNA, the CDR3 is TGTGCCAGCAGTTACGATCCGGGACTAGGGTCACCCCTCCACTTT.

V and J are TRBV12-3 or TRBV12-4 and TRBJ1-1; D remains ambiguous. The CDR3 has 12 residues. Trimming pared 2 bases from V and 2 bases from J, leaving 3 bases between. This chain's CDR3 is CASSLLNTEAFF. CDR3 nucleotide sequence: TGTGCCAGCAGTTTATTAAACACTGAAGCTTTCTTT.

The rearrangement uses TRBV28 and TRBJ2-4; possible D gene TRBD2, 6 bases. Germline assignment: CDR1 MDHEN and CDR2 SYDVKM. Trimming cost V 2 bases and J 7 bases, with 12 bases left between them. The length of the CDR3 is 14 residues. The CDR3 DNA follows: TGTGCCAGCAGTTTAACAGGAGGGCTGAACATTCAGTACTTC. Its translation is CASSLTGGLNIQYF.

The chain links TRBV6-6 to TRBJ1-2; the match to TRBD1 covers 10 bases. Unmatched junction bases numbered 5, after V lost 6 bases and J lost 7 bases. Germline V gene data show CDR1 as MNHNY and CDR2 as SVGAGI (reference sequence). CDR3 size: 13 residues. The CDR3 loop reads CASSSRDRGGYTF. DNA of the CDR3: TGTGCCAGCAGCTCCCGGGACAGGGGTGGCTACACCTTC.

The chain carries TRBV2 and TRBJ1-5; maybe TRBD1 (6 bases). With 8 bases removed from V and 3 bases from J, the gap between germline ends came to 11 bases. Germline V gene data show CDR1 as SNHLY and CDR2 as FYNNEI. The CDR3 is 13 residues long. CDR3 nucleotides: TGTGCCAGCGGCGGACAGCTCAATCAGCCCCAGCATTTT. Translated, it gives CASGGQLNQPQHF.

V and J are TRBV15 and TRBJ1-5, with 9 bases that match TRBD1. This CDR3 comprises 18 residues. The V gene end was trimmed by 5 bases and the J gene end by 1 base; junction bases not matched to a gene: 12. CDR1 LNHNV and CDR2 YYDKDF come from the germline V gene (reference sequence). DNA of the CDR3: TGTGCCACCAGCGTTCCCGGGACAGGGATCGGGAGCAATCAGCCCCAGCATTTT. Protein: CATSVPGTGIGSNQPQHF.

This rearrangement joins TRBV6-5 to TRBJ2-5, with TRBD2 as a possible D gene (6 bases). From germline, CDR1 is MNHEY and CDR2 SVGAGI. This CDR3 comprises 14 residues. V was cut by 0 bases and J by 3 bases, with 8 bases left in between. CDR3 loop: CASSYSGGKETQYF. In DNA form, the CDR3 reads TGTGCCAGCAGTTACTCGGGGGGTAAAGAGACCCAGTACTTC.

CDR3 sequence: CASSPGQGFDEQYF. The CDR3 DNA is TGTGCCAGCAGTCCGGGACAGGGTTTTGACGAGCAGTACTTC. V gene TRBV28 combines with J gene TRBJ2-7; the match to TRBD1 covers 9 bases. V dropped 5 bases and J dropped 5; count of bases not matched to a gene: 7. The CDR3 is made up of 14 amino acids. The V gene's germline CDR1 is MDHEN and CDR2 SYDVKM.